Following are 16 T cell receptor beta chains from one sample sequenced in a study of T cells in women clearing cervical HPV infection. The data were produced by immunoSEQ multiplex PCR, yet TCRdb's version contains in-frame clones alone and is incomplete. The sample totals under 30,000 clones; its top ten clones hold roughly 6.8%. What was sequenced was blood buffy coat. The receptor source for this set is a woman between 18 and 70 years old with a cervical HPV16 infection that either progressed to CIN3+ or cleared (not recorded which).

With regard to this clone: The read is 3 residues too short to cover the CDR3 end, so that end is filled in from the germline J gene. V is TRBV7-9 and J is TRBJ2-1, with 7 bases aligning to TRBD2. Germline-derived CDR1 and CDR2 are SEHNR and FQNEAQ (reference sequence). Trimming cost V 4 bases and J 8 bases; bases outside gene matches: 8. CDR3 length: 14 residues. The covered CDR3 bases are TGTGCCAGCAGCTACACTAGCGATTTGGATGAG. It yields the protein CASSYTSDLDE. The entire CDR3 protein is CASSYTSDLDEQFF.

For this clone: The read ends 3 residues before the CDR3 terminus; that terminus is restored from the germline J gene. The V and J genes are TRBV11-2 and TRBJ2-2; D remains unclear. CDR1 and CDR2 (germline): SGHAT, FQNNGV. CDR3 length: 14 residues. The sequenced CDR3 bases are TGTGCCAGCAGCTTAGGCAGATTAGCTGAAAAG. Protein product: CASSLGRLAEK. In full, the CDR3 is CASSLGRLAEKLFF.

Note on this clone: The missing CDR3 end, 3 residues past where the read stops, is filled in from the germline J gene. The rearrangement links TRBV20-1 to TRBJ2-4; D remains ambiguous. Germline-derived CDR1 and CDR2 are DFQATT and SNEGSKA (reference sequence). CDR3 length: 11 residues. V gave up 5 bases and J gave up 7 bases, with 9 bases separating them. CDR3 bases read: TGCAGTGCTCAGTGGCCGAACATT. Residues: CSAQWPNI. The whole CDR3 sequence is CSAQWPNIQYF.

Notes on this clone: The read falls 3 residues short of the CDR3 end, and the missing part is taken from the germline J gene. This sequence joins TRBV10-3 and TRBJ2-1; TRBD2 matches 10 bases. The V gene's germline CDR1 is ENHRY and CDR2 SYGVKD. The V gene end was trimmed by 6 bases and the J gene end by 7 bases; junction bases not matched to a gene: 9. This CDR3 has 15 amino acids. The CDR3: CAISFTSGILNEQFF. CDR3 bases read: TGTGCCATCAGCTTCACTAGCGGGATTCTAAATGAG.

As regards this clone: The CDR3 end is not reached by the read, which stops 3 residues before it; the germline J gene fills it in. The chain carries TRBV12-3 or TRBV12-4 and TRBJ1-4; TRBD1 agrees at 7 bases. The CDR3 is 14 residues long. The junction had 8 bases not matched to a gene; V was cut back by 6 bases and J by 7 bases. CDR3 DNA, as far as it was read: TGTGCCAGCAGCAGTTGGGACAGTGGTGAAAAA. Translated, it gives CASSSWDSGEK. The CDR3 as a whole reads CASSSWDSGEKLFF.

Of note for this clone: The read ends 3 residues shy of where the CDR3 ends; the end is completed using the germline J gene. The chain joins TRBV5-1 to TRBJ2-3; TRBD2 is a possible D gene (5 bases). The CDR3 consists of 14 residues. The V gene lost 0 bases and the J gene lost 2 bases, with 7 bases spanning the gap. Germline V CDR1 and CDR2: SGHRS, YFSETQ. CDR3 bases read: TGCGCCAGCAGCTTGGGCGGACTCACAGATACG. This sequence encodes CASSLGGLTDT. The full-length CDR3 reads as CASSLGGLTDTQYF.

As to this clone: The read ends 3 residues before the CDR3 terminus; that terminus is restored from the germline J gene. This chain links TRBV7-9 with TRBJ1-2, with D perhaps matching TRBD1 (5 bases). CDR1 and CDR2 (germline): SEHNR, FQNEAQ (reference sequence). The CDR3 runs 15 residues. The CDR3 loop reads CASSRAPGLGNDYTF. CDR3 DNA, as far as it was read: TGTGCCAGCAGCAGAGCCCCAGGGTTAGGCAATGAC.

Comments on this clone: The read finishes 3 residues shy of the CDR3 end, and the germline J gene is used to complete it. The rearrangement links TRBV2 to TRBJ2-3; D possibly corresponds to TRBD2 (6 bases). The germline CDR1 and CDR2 sequences are SNHLY and FYNNEI. CDR3 length: 16 residues. The CDR3 reads CASSGLYGSGEETQYF. The sequenced part of the CDR3 DNA is TGTGCCAGCAGTGGACTTTACGGGAGCGGTGAAGAGACG.

Turning to this clone: The read terminates 3 residues ahead of where the CDR3 ends, so the germline J gene completes it. This rearrangement joins TRBV2 to TRBJ2-1; D ambiguous. V lost 4 bases, J lost 2 bases, and 12 bases lay in between. CDR1 is SNHLY and CDR2 is FYNNEI in the germline V gene. This CDR3 contains 15 residues. CDR3: CASSATRRTYNEQFF. The part of the CDR3 DNA that was read is TGTGCCAGCAGTGCCACGCGCAGGACCTACAATGAG.

Remarks on this clone: The CDR3 end lies 3 residues beyond the end of the read and is filled in from the germline J gene. The J gene is TRBJ2-5, the V gene TRBV19, with TRBD2 identical over 7 bases. Germline lookup yields CDR1 LNHDA and CDR2 SQIVND (reference sequence). This CDR3 spans 15 amino acids. J was trimmed by 4 bases and V by 3 bases; bases with no gene match: 8. The chain's CDR3 is CASSMGGVGRETQYF. Incomplete CDR3 DNA: TGTGCCAGTAGTATGGGGGGGGTGGGTCGAGAGACC. The complete variable domain, with remaining parts taken from reference TRBV19 and TRBJ2-5, reads DGGITQSPKYLFRKEGQNVTLSCEQNLNHDAMYWYRQDPGQGLRLIYYSQIVNDFQKGDIAEGYSVSREKKESFPLTVTSAQKNPTAFYLCASSMGGVGRETQYFGPGTRLLVL.

For this clone: The missing CDR3 end, 3 residues past where the read stops, is filled in from the germline J gene. This rearrangement joins TRBV27 to TRBJ2-7; tentative D call: TRBD2 (6 bases). V dropped 3 bases and J dropped 2 bases, with 14 bases sitting between them. The CDR3 contains 15 residues. Germline values: CDR1 MNHEY, CDR2 SMNVEV (reference sequence). The CDR3 here is CASSFSTSPTYEQYF. The sequenced part of the CDR3 DNA is TGTGCCAGCAGTTTTTCTACTAGCCCTACCTACGAG.

Concerning this clone: The missing CDR3 end, 3 residues past where the read stops, is filled in from the germline J gene. The chain uses TRBV6-1 and TRBJ1-1; perhaps TRBD1 as D (5 bases). The CDR3 has 13 amino acids. Germline V CDR1 and CDR2: MNHNS, SASEGT. The CDR3 sequence is CASSDEGLRRAFF. The covered CDR3 bases are TGTGCCAGCAGTGACGAGGGACTCCGAAGG.

Comment on this clone: The read terminates 3 residues before the CDR3 end, so the remaining end is supplied by the germline J gene. The chain employs TRBV30 and TRBJ1-2, with D hard to call. CDR3 length: 11 amino acids. Per the germline V gene, CDR1 is GTSNPN and CDR2 is SVGIG (reference sequence). V lost 4 bases and J lost 7, with 10 bases in between. The sequenced CDR3 bases are TGTGCCTGGAATAGGCGCGGTGGC. It specifies CAWNRRGG. In full, the CDR3 reads CAWNRRGGYTF.

On this clone: The read is 3 residues too short to cover the CDR3 end, so that end is filled in from the germline J gene. The chain combines TRBV10-2 with TRBJ2-7; no reliable D call. Trimming stripped 6 bases from V and 6 bases from J, with 15 bases between. The V gene's germline CDR1 is WSHSY and CDR2 SAAADI. The CDR3 covers 13 residues. The CDR3 is CASSDIIFLEQYF. CDR3 bases read: TGCGCCAGCAGCGACATAATTTTCCTCGAG.

Concerning this clone itself: Read data end 3 residues before the CDR3 end; the end is taken from the germline J gene. The chain has TRBV20-1 and TRBJ2-3, with a weak D call TRBD2 (6 bases). This CDR3 is built from 12 residues. CDR1 is DFQATT and CDR2 is SNEGSKA in the germline V gene (reference sequence). The covered CDR3 bases are TGCAGTGCTCACCGGTGGGGGGAGACG. Its protein is CSAHRWGET. The entire CDR3 reads CSAHRWGETQYF.

Regarding this clone: The CDR3 end lies 3 residues beyond the end of the read and is filled in from the germline J gene. This chain connects TRBV28 to TRBJ2-7, with TRBD1 as a possible D gene (5 bases). Germline CDR1 reads MDHEN; CDR2 reads SYDVKM. Deletions cut 5 bases from V and 3 bases from J, with 11 bases between. This CDR3 region has 13 residues. CDR3 DNA (partial): TGTGCCAGCAGTCCCGGACAAAACTACGAG. This translates into CASSPGQNYE. The whole CDR3 reads CASSPGQNYEQYF.